This section outlines one T cell receptor (beta chain) sequence together with its context. These data originate in a study of shared clonotypes between healthy human individuals. Across the study: Ranging from 18 to 49 in age, donors were a couple of women and a few men.

Every subset's genomic DNA went evenly onto several immunoSEQ plates. Sequencing was performed with immunoSEQ multiplex PCR; in TCRdb, only in-frame clones are kept and a portion is missing. This table has hundreds of thousands of clones, 95% to 98% appearing once. V lost 8 bases to trimming and J lost 0 bases, with 10 bases between them. CDR1 and CDR2 (germline): SNHLY, FYNNEI. This CDR3 is 13 amino acids long. CD45RO-negative cells were positively selected for CCR7, leaving out terminally differentiated effector memory CD45RA+ cells. The clonotype was recovered from a man younger than 40 in good health. The chain is built from TRBV2 and TRBJ1-1, with unresolved D. The specimen was naive CD8+ T cells sorted from blood. CDR3 residues: CASPGSMNTEAFF. The CDR3 DNA reads as TGTGCCAGCCCGGGTTCGATGAACACTGAAGCTTTCTTT.